Below, 19 T cell receptor beta chains from the same sample are listed, as sequenced in a study of vaccination and CD4 T cells after COVID-19. Specified treatment: roughly ten-day PBMC culture with coronavirus spike peptide pools or control peptides (ViraFEST assay). Cultured CD4+ T cells had their DNA profiled by the Oncomine TCR Beta short-read assay. One entry per CDR3 protein results from TCRdb running MiXCR on the PCR reads. The sample holds approximately 3,000 distinct CDR3 sequences, just over 75% seen once. Which antigens these TCRs recognize remains unknown. The material sequenced was CD4+ T cells from blood, cultured in vitro. The receptors come from a human donor who had recovered from COVID-19.

The chain recombines TRBV2 with TRBJ1-3; D is perhaps TRBD1 (5 bases). V was cut by 6 bases and J by 0 bases, with 9 bases left in between. The CDR3 has 14 amino acids. The germline CDR1 and CDR2 sequences are SNHLY and FYNNEI. The CDR3 is CASRLTASGNTIYF. The CDR3 nucleotides read TGTGCCAGCAGGTTGACAGCCTCTGGAAACACCATATATTTT.

V gene TRBV5-1 combines with J gene TRBJ2-3, with D uncertain. The CDR3 is made up of 14 amino acids. CDR1 and CDR2 (germline): SGHRS, YFSETQ. With 0 bases removed from V and 2 bases from J, the gap between germline ends came to 7 bases. This CDR3 reads CASSLGGHTDTQYF. The CDR3 region has the DNA TGCGCCAGCAGCTTGGGCGGCCACACAGATACGCAGTATTTT.

This chain links TRBV6-1 with TRBJ2-5, with a tentative D call TRBD1 (6 bases). This CDR3 is 16 amino acids long. Germline V gene sequence: CDR1 MNHNS, CDR2 SASEGT. Trimming stripped 3 bases from V and 3 bases from J, with 17 bases between. The CDR3 loop is CASSDIHRTVKETQYF. In nucleotides, the CDR3 is TGTGCCAGCAGTGATATTCACCGGACAGTGAAAGAGACCCAGTACTTC.

The V and J genes are TRBV7-3 and TRBJ2-7; D is perhaps TRBD1 or TRBD2 (7 bases each). The better agreement between TRBJ2-5 and the DNA end casts doubt on the J call. Germline-derived CDR1 and CDR2 are SGHTA and FQGTGA. CDR3 length equals 14 residues. CDR3 coding DNA: TGTGCCAGCTCACCTCAGGGGGGGCTAGAGACCCAGTACTTC. This codes for CASSPQGGLETQYF.

This chain connects TRBV6-2 or TRBV6-3 to TRBJ2-1; perhaps D is TRBD1 or TRBD2 (6 bases each). V dropped 8 bases and J dropped 1 base, with 12 bases sitting between them. Germline V gene data show CDR1 as MNHEY and CDR2 as SVGEGT. This CDR3 is 14 amino acids long. The CDR3 bases are TGTGCCAGCGTTGGGGGGCCATCCTACAATGAGCAGTTCTTC. It translates to CASVGGPSYNEQFF.

The CDR3, as DNA: TGCAGTGCTAAAGAGGGGAAACGCTCCCTATTCTATGGCTACACCTTC. Translation gives CSAKEGKRSLFYGYTF. The chain uses TRBV20-1 and TRBJ1-2; tentative D call: TRBD1 (5 bases). The CDR3 covers 16 residues. V dropped 4 bases and J dropped 4 bases, with 22 bases sitting between them. Germline assignment: CDR1 DFQATT and CDR2 SNEGSKA (reference sequence).

The chain links TRBV20-1 to TRBJ1-5; D not certain. The germline gives CDR1 DFQATT, CDR2 SNEGSKA (reference sequence). The CDR3 has 15 amino acids. Trimming took off 2 bases at V and 0 bases at J, with 11 bases between the two ends. The CDR3 reads CSARSGSNSNQPQHF. The CDR3 DNA reads TGCAGTGCTAGATCGGGATCTAATAGCAATCAGCCCCAGCATTTT.

The chain couples TRBV7-2 to TRBJ1-5; 9 bases map to TRBD1. Germline lookup yields CDR1 SGHTA and CDR2 FQGNSA. This CDR3 has 15 residues. V gave up 2 bases and J gave up 5 bases; unmatched junction bases: 4. The CDR3 DNA reads TGTGCCAGCAGCTTACAGACAGGGGGGGATCAGCCCCAGCATTTT. Its translation is CASSLQTGGDQPQHF.

The chain couples TRBV10-3 to TRBJ2-5; 9 bases are shared with TRBD1. V dropped 10 bases and J dropped 3; count of bases not matched to a gene: 6. The germline V gene has CDR1 ENHRY and CDR2 SYGVKD. The CDR3 extends over 13 amino acids. The CDR3 DNA reads as TGTGCCACCTGTCGGACAGGGGAAGAGACCCAGTACTTC. As protein: CATCRTGEETQYF.

V and J are TRBV6-1 and TRBJ1-2, with D tentatively TRBD1 (6 bases). Germline V gene lookup returns CDR1 MNHNS and CDR2 SASEGT. V shed 0 bases and J shed 8 bases, with 13 bases lying between them. CDR3 length equals 14 residues. The CDR3 sequence is CASSEARGNSGYTF. The CDR3 DNA follows: TGTGCCAGCAGTGAAGCAAGGGGGAACAGCGGCTACACCTTC.

This chain connects TRBV6-1 to TRBJ1-1, with D possibly being TRBD1 (5 bases). CDR1 is MNHNS and CDR2 is SASEGT in the germline V gene. Trimming took 5 bases from V and 10 from J, leaving 14 bases between them. The CDR3 is made up of 12 amino acids. This CDR3 is CASSQQVVRAFF. CDR3 nucleotide sequence: TGTGCCAGCAGTCAACAGGTGGTTCGAGCTTTCTTT.

The J gene is TRBJ1-2, the V gene TRBV18; 7 bases line up with TRBD1. Germline V CDR1 and CDR2: KGHSH, LQKENI. J gave up 6 bases and V 4 bases, and 5 bases lay outside the gene matches. The CDR3 covers 13 residues. The CDR3 DNA follows: TGTGCCAGCTCACAACAGGGGATCGATGGCTACACCTTC. Translating gives CASSQQGIDGYTF.

This chain uses TRBV5-6 with TRBJ2-2, with 9 bases aligning to TRBD1. With 0 bases clipped from V and 4 bases from J, the junction kept 7 bases outside the gene matches. Per the germline V gene, CDR1 is SGHDT and CDR2 is YYEEEE. CDR3 size: 17 residues. This CDR3 is CASSLGGQGSPTGELFF. CDR3 DNA sequence: TGTGCCAGCAGCTTGGGAGGACAGGGGAGCCCCACCGGGGAGCTGTTTTTT. The full variable domain, with the rest looked up from reference TRBV5-6 and TRBJ2-2, is DAGVTQSPTHLIKTRGQQVTLRCSPKSGHDTVSWYQQALGQGPQFIFQYYEEEERQRGNFPDRFSGHQFPNYSSELNVNALLLGDSALYLCASSLGGQGSPTGELFFGEGSRLTVL.

The chain has TRBV6-2 or TRBV6-3 and TRBJ2-3; the match to TRBD2 covers 11 bases. The germline V gene has CDR1 MNHEY and CDR2 SVGEGT. V was clipped by 0 bases and J by 4 bases; unmatched bases: 15. There are 20 residues in the CDR3. The CDR3, as DNA: TGTGCCAGCAGTTACTCGAGTTGGAACCTAGCGGGGGGTAGCGCAGATACGCAGTATTTT. Protein product: CASSYSSWNLAGGSADTQYF.

This chain joins TRBV6-4 and TRBJ2-3; D possibly uses TRBD1 or TRBD2 (5 bases each). The ends were cut back, 0 bases at V and 3 bases at J, with 13 bases in the middle. The V gene's germline CDR1 is MRHNA and CDR2 SNTAGT. The CDR3 has 16 residues. The CDR3 DNA is TGTGCCAGCAGTGACTCTGGGGCAGGGAGAACAGATACGCAGTATTTT. Amino acids: CASSDSGAGRTDTQYF.

CDR3 amino acids: CASSLEGLPTDTQYF. Written as DNA, the CDR3 is TGTGCCAGCAGCTTAGAGGGGTTGCCTACAGATACGCAGTATTTT. The chain recombines TRBV7-9 with TRBJ2-3, with D possibly being TRBD1 (5 bases). Germline V gives CDR1 SEHNR, CDR2 FQNEAQ (reference sequence). The CDR3 spans 15 residues. V was clipped by 1 base and J by 3 bases, with 11 bases between them. Combining the CDR3 with reference TRBV7-9 and TRBJ2-3 gives the whole variable domain DTGVSQNPRHKITKRGQNVTFRCDPISEHNRLYWYRQTLGQGPEFLTYFQNEAQLEKSRLLSDRFSAERPKGSFSTLEIQRTEQGDSAMYLCASSLEGLPTDTQYFGPGTRLTVL.

The V and J genes are TRBV18 and TRBJ1-2, with 10 bases lining up with TRBD1. The germline V gene encodes CDR1 KGHSH and CDR2 LQKENI. V shed 1 base and J 5 bases; nucleotides not matched to a gene: 7. CDR3 size: 16 residues. CDR3 protein: CASSPLPGQGKYGYTF. The CDR3 DNA is TGTGCCAGCTCACCACTACCGGGACAGGGGAAGTATGGCTACACCTTC.

The J gene is TRBJ2-7, the V gene TRBV12-5, with D perhaps TRBD1 or TRBD2 (5 bases each). This CDR3 region has 18 residues. Germline assignment: CDR1 LGHNT and CDR2 FRNRAP. V gave up 4 bases and J gave up 0 bases, with 22 bases separating them. The CDR3 loop is CASGSHSRGLRSSYEQYF. The CDR3 DNA is TGTGCTAGTGGTTCCCACTCCCGGGGCCTAAGGTCCTCCTACGAGCAGTACTTC.

V usage is TRBV6-1 and J usage is TRBJ2-7; the match to TRBD2 covers 7 bases. This CDR3 contains 14 residues. The J segment lost 4 bases and the V segment lost 7 bases, leaving 10 bases of the junction unmatched. Per the germline V gene, CDR1 is MNHNS and CDR2 is SASEGT. In nucleotides, the CDR3 is TGTGCCAGCAACTCCTTCCGCGGGGGATACGAGCAGTACTTC. As protein: CASNSFRGGYEQYF.